Each of the 3 T cell receptor beta chains below was sequenced from the same sample in a study of T cell changes during pregnancy in multiple sclerosis. TCRdb's table, derived via immunoSEQ multiplex PCR, lists solely in-frame clones and lacks some. The table records 50,000 to 60,000 clones, just over 90% of them present only once. The specimen was peripheral blood, collected in the first trimester of pregnancy. These TCRs come from a female donor in good health, enrolled as a control in a pregnancy study.

This rearrangement joins TRBV5-8 to TRBJ1-6, with D uncertain. V gave up 4 bases and J gave up 3 bases, with 11 bases separating them. The germline V gene has CDR1 SGHTS and CDR2 YDEGEE. CDR3 length equals 15 residues. The CDR3 DNA reads as TGTGCCAGCAGCGGCGGCCGGGACTATAATTCACCCCTCCACTTT. Amino acid sequence: CASSGGRDYNSPLHF.

In DNA form, the CDR3 reads TGTGCCAGCAGACCATACAGACAGGGGGCAGGGGAGACCCAGTACTTC. Its translation is CASRPYRQGAGETQYF. The chain joins TRBV2 to TRBJ2-5; 10 bases map to TRBD1. CDR3 length: 16 residues. Germline V CDR1 and CDR2: SNHLY, FYNNEI. The V gene end was trimmed by 6 bases and the J gene end by 5 bases; junction bases not matched to a gene: 12.

The chain recombines TRBV7-9 with TRBJ2-5; 8 bases line up with TRBD2. The CDR3 contains 15 residues. Germline V gene lookup returns CDR1 SEHNR and CDR2 FQNEAQ (reference sequence). J gave up 1 base and V 4 bases, and 5 bases lay outside the gene matches. The CDR3 coding sequence is TGTGCCAGCAGCTGGAGCGGGAGTTCCCAAGAGACCCAGTACTTC. Amino acid sequence: CASSWSGSSQETQYF.